This T cell receptor (beta chain) came from a study of regulatory T cells in long-lasting Graves disease. The overall study: New Graves' disease cases had less than 3 months of antithyroid drugs.

Time point reported: newly diagnosed GD, antithyroid drugs for less than 3 months. From PBMCs, RNA was extracted and then used to make the TCR library. Trimming cost V 2 bases and J 3 bases; bases outside gene matches: 9. The germline V gene has CDR1 KGHSH and CDR2 LQKENI. The CDR3 consists of 17 residues. Relying on iRepertoire HTBI primers and Arm-PCR of CDR3 regions, the team built TCR beta libraries. One entry per CDR3 protein results from TCRdb running MiXCR on the multiplex PCR reads. The sample includes about 220,000 distinct CDR3 sequences, roughly a fifth of them seen just once. Notes on this clonotype: The target antigen is unknown.

Study conclusions and caveats: Among persistent patients, a larger number of public clonotypes were shared (about 3,000) than among newly diagnosed patients (about 970).

The sample was also reused in another study, on T cells in Graves' hyperthyroidism and ophthalmopathy. Per that paper: Newly diagnosed hyperthyroidism patients aged 18 to 65 years had disease lasting under 2 months. Uncontrolled infection, other autoimmune disease, pregnancy and lactation each barred patients from inclusion.

The receptor was isolated from a woman aged 25 to 39 with Graves disease. Source: peripheral blood mononuclear cells (PBMCs), taken at new diagnosis, from a patient treated with antithyroid drugs. V usage is TRBV18 and J usage is TRBJ2-7; 11 nucleotides align to TRBD2. The CDR3 reads CASSPILAGGQNYEQYF. The CDR3 DNA sequence: TGTGCCAGCTCACCAATTTTAGCGGGGGGGCAAAACTACGAGCAGTACTTC.